The rows below give T cell receptor beta chains drawn from one sample of a study of OX40 agonist ivuxolimab in advanced cancers. TCRdb keeps only in-frame clones here, not all; method: immunoSEQ multiplex PCR. This table has tens of thousands of clones, around 84% appearing once. The material was CD4+ or CD8+ T cells sorted from blood, obtained in a trial of the OX40 agonist ivuxolimab. Receptors originate from an adult with an advanced solid tumor such as melanoma, head and neck, liver or kidney cancer. Each CDR3 is given with its conserved first and last residue. A D gene is named only where the DNA matches it firmly. Size is omitted from some rows. Given values are once, few, many or a class for expanded clones.

>NA|16|NA|TRBV25-1|TRBJ1-4
CASSEVGGGPGEKLFF
TGTGCCAGCAGTGAAGTAGGCGGGGGCCCTGGGGAAAAACTGTTTTTT
>once|16|NA|TRBV13|TRBJ1-6
CASSNRDLTYNSPLHF
TGTGCCAGCAGCAATCGGGACCTGACCTATAATTCACCCCTCCACTTT
>NA|11|NA|TRBV2|TRBJ2-2
CASSDGGQVFF
TGTGCCAGCAGTGATGGGGGGCAGGTGTTTTTT
>NA|16|NA|TRBV7-9|TRBJ1-1
CASSLVAGEGNTEAFF
TGTGCCAGCAGCTTAGTGGCAGGGGAGGGGAACACTGAAGCTTTCTTT
>NA|14|NA|TRBV7-6|TRBJ2-5
CASSSNPRGETQYF
TGTGCCAGCAGCTCAAACCCGCGCGGAGAGACCCAGTACTTC
>NA|15|NA|TRBV28|TRBJ1-3
CATYGGVYSGNTIYF
TGTGCCACTTACGGGGGAGTCTACTCTGGAAACACCATATATTTT
>NA|14|NA|TRBV7-2|TRBJ2-3
CASSQDSFTDTQYF
TGTGCCAGCAGCCAGGACAGCTTCACAGATACGCAGTATTTT
>NA|11|NA|TRBV20-1|TRBJ1-1
CSADGLAEAFF
TGCAGTGCCGACGGTCTCGCTGAAGCTTTCTTT
>NA|14|NA|TRBV10-3|TRBJ1-6
CAITSDLLYSPLHF
TGTGCCATCACCTCGGACCTCTTGTATTCACCCCTCCACTTT
>NA|14|NA|TRBV4-1|TRBJ1-3
CASSQPKEGNTIYF
TGCGCCAGCAGCCAGCCCAAGGAAGGAAACACCATATATTTT
>NA|17|TRBD1|TRBV5-3|TRBJ1-1
CARSPQGQGNPPPEAFF
TGTGCCAGAAGCCCCCAGGGACAGGGGAATCCCCCTCCTGAAGCTTTCTTT
>NA|15|TRBD2|TRBV5-1|TRBJ2-3
CASTRSGGSTDTQYF
TGCGCCAGCACCAGGAGCGGGGGCTCCACAGATACGCAGTATTTT
>NA|15|NA|TRBV15|TRBJ1-2
CATSRDLTRNYGYTF
TGTGCCACCAGCAGAGATCTCACCAGGAACTATGGCTACACCTTC
>NA|13|NA|TRBV30|TRBJ1-5
CAWSSTVNQPQHF
TGTGCCTGGAGTTCGACAGTCAATCAGCCCCAGCATTTT
>NA|14|NA|TRBV19|TRBJ2-3
CATQVGPSTDTQYF
TGTGCCACCCAGGTGGGACCTAGCACAGATACGCAGTATTTT
>NA|13|NA|TRBV11-3|TRBJ2-1
CASSLERSREQFF
TGTGCCAGCAGCTTAGAACGTTCTCGGGAGCAGTTCTTC
>NA|15|NA|TRBV5-6|TRBJ1-3
CASSFRGPSGNTIYF
TGTGCCAGCAGCTTTAGGGGACCGTCTGGAAACACCATATATTTT
>NA|15|NA|TRBV5-1|TRBJ1-2
CASSPQTLGGGGYTF
TGCGCCAGCAGCCCACAGACACTGGGCGGAGGTGGCTACACCTTC
>once|14|TRBD1|TRBV7-6|TRBJ2-7
CASSSGQGFDEQYF
TGTGCCAGCAGCTCGGGACAGGGTTTTGACGAGCAGTACTTC
>NA|12|NA|TRBV30|TRBJ1-2
CAWSALDYGYTF
TGTGCCTGGAGCGCCCTAGACTATGGCTACACCTTC
>NA|15|TRBD2|TRBV6-5|TRBJ2-1
CASSYGTSGLDEQFF
TGTGCCAGCAGTTATGGGACTAGCGGTTTAGATGAGCAGTTCTTC
>NA|16|NA|TRBV23-1|TRBJ1-6
CASSHTPGEGSSPLHF
TGCGCCAGCAGTCACACTCCAGGGGAAGGAAGTTCACCCCTCCACTTT
>NA|14|NA|TRBV19|TRBJ2-3
CASVPRGSEDTQYF
TGTGCCAGCGTCCCCCGGGGCTCGGAGGATACGCAGTATTTT
>NA|14|NA|TRBV6-1|TRBJ1-4
CASSEQAGYEKLFF
TGTGCCAGCAGTGAACAGGCAGGGTATGAAAAACTGTTTTTT
>once|15|TRBD2|TRBV7-2|TRBJ2-3
CASSLGLAGRDTQYF
TGTGCCAGCAGCTTAGGTTTAGCGGGCCGAGATACGCAGTATTTT
>NA|14|TRBD1|TRBV5-5|TRBJ1-5
CASSWTGDPQPQHF
TGTGCCAGCAGCTGGACAGGGGATCCTCAGCCCCAGCATTTT
>NA|15|NA|TRBV7-2|TRBJ2-5
CASSYGAGTEETQYF
TGTGCCAGCAGCTATGGGGCAGGGACGGAAGAGACCCAGTACTTC
>once|13|NA|TRBV6-5|TRBJ2-5
CASAVGAQETQYF
TGTGCCAGCGCGGTCGGGGCCCAAGAGACCCAGTACTTC
>NA|14|NA|TRBV7-8|TRBJ2-5
CASSLGTVQETQYF
TGTGCCAGCAGCTTAGGGACAGTCCAAGAGACCCAGTACTTC